A selection of T cell receptor beta chains follows, all from one sample in a study of shared clonotypes between healthy human individuals. This table comes from immunoSEQ multiplex PCR, and its TCRdb copy is limited to in-frame clones, with some not included. Among around 640,000 clones listed, approximately 96% were seen once. The sequencing input was naive CD8+ T cells sorted from blood. The source is a woman aged 25 to 39 in good health. CDR3s include the opening cysteine and the closing phenylalanine or tryptophan. The D gene is left open where the match is weak. Only some rows state a clone size, as once, few, many or a class for expanded clones.

v_call	cdr3_length	clone_size	j_call	d_call	cdr3_aa	cdr3_nt
TRBV5-4	16	NA	TRBJ2-1	TRBD2	CASSDLQAGVRNEQFF	TGTGCCAGCAGCGACCTGCAAGCGGGAGTCCGAAATGAGCAGTTCTTC
TRBV28	14	NA	TRBJ2-3	TRBD2	CASSSSGYTDTQYF	TGTGCCAGCAGTTCTAGCGGGTACACAGATACGCAGTATTTT
TRBV18	18	few	TRBJ2-7	TRBD1	CASSNRGPGRGDSYEQYF	TGTGCCAGCTCCAACAGGGGGCCCGGGCGGGGAGACTCCTACGAGCAGTACTTC
TRBV7-7	14	NA	TRBJ2-2	NA	CASSFRVGTGELFF	TGTGCCAGCAGCTTTAGAGTAGGCACCGGGGAGCTGTTTTTT
TRBV7-2	14	NA	TRBJ2-7	NA	CASSLDGTTYEQYF	TGTGCCAGCAGCCTTGACGGGACAACCTACGAGCAGTACTTC
TRBV4-1	15	NA	TRBJ2-7	NA	CASSQGPVGGYEQYF	TGCGCCAGCAGCCAAGGTCCAGTGGGGGGTTACGAGCAGTACTTC
TRBV10-3	17	once	TRBJ1-1	TRBD1	CAISPPPGQGGSTEAFF	TGTGCCATCAGCCCACCCCCGGGACAGGGAGGAAGTACTGAAGCTTTCTTT
TRBV9	15	NA	TRBJ2-7	NA	CASSPPGGESYEQYF	TGTGCCAGCAGCCCCCCCGGAGGCGAATCCTACGAGCAGTACTTC
TRBV27	13	NA	TRBJ2-1	NA	CASSLRAGNEQFF	TGTGCCAGCAGTCTCAGGGCCGGAAATGAGCAGTTCTTC
TRBV7-9	13	NA	TRBJ2-7	NA	CASSRGALYEQYF	TGTGCCAGCAGCCGGGGGGCTCTCTACGAGCAGTACTTC
TRBV13	16	NA	TRBJ2-2	TRBD1	CASSFFGQADTGELFF	TGTGCCAGCAGCTTCTTTGGACAGGCTGACACCGGGGAGCTGTTTTTT
TRBV10-3	16	NA	TRBJ1-1	TRBD1	CAISEAAGTGNTEAFF	TGTGCCATCAGTGAGGCGGCCGGGACAGGGAACACTGAAGCTTTCTTT
TRBV7-8	18	once	TRBJ2-5	NA	CASSLVLTGPFGQETQYF	TGTGCCAGCAGCTTAGTCCTGACAGGACCTTTTGGCCAAGAGACCCAGTACTTC
TRBV2	15	NA	TRBJ1-4	NA	CASRGVVGTNEKLFF	TGTGCCAGCAGGGGGGTCGTGGGGACTAATGAAAAACTGTTTTTT
TRBV4-1	16	NA	TRBJ1-4	TRBD1	CASSARQGATNEGLFF	TGCGCCAGCAGCGCCCGACAGGGGGCCACTAATGAAGGACTGTTTTTT
TRBV7-9	15	NA	TRBJ2-1	NA	CASSFGRVSYNEQFF	TGTGCCAGCAGCTTCGGACGGGTCTCCTACAATGAGCAGTTCTTC
TRBV9	17	NA	TRBJ2-5	TRBD2	CASSEGPAAGGTETQYF	TGTGCCAGCAGCGAGGGCCCCGCAGCGGGAGGAACAGAGACCCAGTACTTC